This entry concerns a single T cell receptor (beta chain). Unmatched junction bases numbered 5, after V lost 3 bases and J lost 0 bases. There are 15 residues in the CDR3. Germline assignment: CDR1 LNHDA and CDR2 SQIVND (reference sequence). Noted time point: pre-treatment baseline. Samples come from before therapy and from week 3 after the first blockade cycle. The data derive from a study of blood T cell dynamics during melanoma immunotherapy. Overall study context: Standard first-line treatment here was pembrolizumab or nivolumab plus ipilimumab in metastatic melanoma.

Each bulk PBMC sample had around 380 ng DNA loaded. Libraries were prepared by immunoSEQ multiplex PCR; TCRdb keeps only in-frame clonotypes and omits some of them. Of about 6,400 clones in the sample, about 88% were seen once. The source of this sequence is a human donor with melanoma. The input for sequencing was blood, taken from a patient treated with checkpoint blockade. The chain is built from TRBV19 and TRBJ2-7; 7 positions match TRBD2. DNA of the CDR3: TGTGCCAGTAGTATTGGGAGGGTACGCTCCTACGAGCAGTACTTC. Protein product: CASSIGRVRSYEQYF. The variable domain in full, completed from reference TRBV19 and TRBJ2-7, reads DGGITQSPKYLFRKEGQNVTLSCEQNLNHDAMYWYRQDPGQGLRLIYYSQIVNDFQKGDIAEGYSVSREKKESFPLTVTSAQKNPTAFYLCASSIGRVRSYEQYFGPGTRLTVT.